Sequencing of this T cell receptor (beta chain) was carried out in a study of graft-versus-host responses after intestinal transplantation. Germline values: CDR1 SGHRS, CDR2 YFSETQ. With 7 bases clipped from V and 0 bases from J, the junction kept 9 bases outside the gene matches. This CDR3 is 16 amino acids long. Generated by immunoSEQ multiplex PCR, the TCRdb table keeps only in-frame clones and is missing some. The repertoire holds 4,800 or so clones, around 70% seen once, with about 37% in the top ten. Sample: PBMCs, taken less than 550 days after intestinal transplant. The V gene is TRBV5-1, the J gene TRBJ2-3; 9 bases are shared with TRBD2. The TCR comes from a human patient who received an intestinal transplant, so some T cells may come from the graft donor. The CDR3 spells CASFRSGGASTDTQYF. The CDR3 bases are TGCGCCAGCTTCCGTAGCGGGGGCGCTAGCACAGATACGCAGTATTTT.